This T cell receptor beta chain was captured by sequencing in a study of blood T cell repertoires in COVID-19. On the study more broadly: Italy, Spain and the United States were the sources of the convalescent and acute COVID-19 samples.

Germline CDR1 and CDR2: SQVTM and ANQGSEA. V dropped 5 bases and J dropped 2 bases, with 8 bases sitting between them. The CDR3 spans 12 residues. How the authors handled the data: Amplified reference gene primers provided the basis for estimating nucleated cell counts. Generated by immunoSEQ multiplex PCR, the TCRdb table keeps only in-frame clones and is missing some. The V and J calls and clone size come from that table; D and trimming were worked out from the DNA. The data show about 270,000 clones, roughly 90% seen once. The Seattle patients joined while their infection was active and were tracked longitudinally afterward.

The clonotype comes from a woman in her twenties or thirties with COVID-19, enrolled during active disease. The material sequenced was peripheral blood. V usage is TRBV29-1 and J usage is TRBJ2-3; the D is unclear. CDR3 in DNA: TGCAGCGTTCTGGGCATCACAGATACGCAGTATTTT. Residues: CSVLGITDTQYF.